Below, one TCR beta chain is given with its context. What it binds is unknown. V dropped 2 bases and J dropped 6; count of bases not matched to a gene: 8. CDR1 and CDR2 (germline): MNHNY, SVGAGI (reference sequence). The CDR3 is 16 residues long. This entry comes from a study of cytomegalovirus exposure and HLA in healthy donors. The PCR employed 60 Vbeta primers together with 13 Jbeta primers. TCRdb keeps only in-frame clones here, not all; method: immunoSEQ multiplex PCR. This table holds 310,000 or so clones, roughly 90% found once. Study outcomes and limitations: A later analysis found that most CMV-associated TCR beta chains appeared HLA-restricted. 150 or so TCR beta chains were listed as cytomegalovirus-associated.

The sequenced sample was PBMCs. The chain combines TRBV6-6 with TRBJ1-5; 9 nucleotides agree with TRBD1. This TCR was recovered from a woman between 18 and 29 years old in good health and CMV-seronegative. The CDR3 reads CASSYTTGGAGQPQHF. CDR3 nucleotide sequence: TGTGCCAGCAGTTACACCACAGGGGGCGCAGGTCAGCCCCAGCATTTT.